This entry lists 5 T cell receptor beta chains sequenced from one sample in a study of blood T cell repertoires in COVID-19. Libraries were prepared by immunoSEQ multiplex PCR; TCRdb keeps only in-frame clonotypes and omits some of them. The sample carries some 300,000 clones, about 90% recorded once. Sample: peripheral blood. These receptors all stem from a woman under 40 with COVID-19, enrolled during active disease.

The V gene is TRBV10-1, the J gene TRBJ1-2; unclear D gene. The CDR3 extends over 14 amino acids. Germline V lookup: CDR1 WNHNN, CDR2 SYGVQD (reference sequence). Trimming took 3 bases from V and 5 from J, leaving 13 bases between them. The chain's CDR3 is CASSDGSRGYGYTF. CDR3 DNA sequence: TGCGCCAGCAGTGATGGTAGCCGGGGTTATGGCTACACCTTC.

The chain has TRBV7-2 and TRBJ2-6; possibly TRBD1 for D (5 bases). CDR1 is SGHTA, CDR2 FQGNSA, per germline. This CDR3 region has 17 residues. Trimming shortened V by 5 bases and J by 0 bases, and 14 bases separated the two germline ends. CDR3 nucleotides: TGTGCCAGCAGCCCCGTTCCAGGGTCCTCTGGGGCCAACGTCCTGACTTTC. Its protein product is CASSPVPGSSGANVLTF.

The rearrangement links TRBV6-2 or TRBV6-3 to TRBJ2-4, with 12 bases that match TRBD2. Germline CDR1 is MNHEY and CDR2 is SVGEGT. There are 15 residues in the CDR3. V was clipped by 6 bases and J by 6 bases; unmatched bases: 6. This CDR3 is CASSPSGGAGNIQYF. Here the CDR3 DNA reads TGTGCCAGCAGCCCTAGCGGGGGGGCGGGAAACATTCAGTACTTC.

The chain combines TRBV6-5 with TRBJ1-2; 11 nucleotides align to TRBD1. Germline V gene sequence: CDR1 MNHEY, CDR2 SVGAGI. This CDR3 is built from 15 residues. With 0 bases clipped from V and 7 bases from J, the junction kept 4 bases outside the gene matches. The CDR3 nucleotides read TGTGCCAGCAGTTACTCAGGACAGGGGGCAAGTGGCTACACCTTC. It yields the protein CASSYSGQGASGYTF.

This chain links TRBV5-1 with TRBJ1-2, with 7 bases fitting TRBD1. The germline CDR1 and CDR2 sequences are SGHRS and YFSETQ. There are 14 residues in the CDR3. J gave up 7 bases and V 0 bases, and 6 bases lay outside the gene matches. CDR3 nucleotides: TGCGCCAGCAGCTTGGGTGGACAGGTCTCTGGCTACACCTTC. Encoded protein: CASSLGGQVSGYTF. The full variable domain, with the rest looked up from reference TRBV5-1 and TRBJ1-2, is KAGVTQTPRYLIKTRGQQVTLSCSPISGHRSVSWYQQTPGQGLQFLFEYFSETQRNKGNFPGRFSGRQFSNSRSEMNVSTLELGDSALYLCASSLGGQVSGYTFGSGTRLTVV.